The sample holds a few counts of the clone carrying this TCR beta chain. Its antigen is currently unknown. The ends were cut back, 0 bases at V and 1 base at J, with 10 bases in the middle. Germline assignment: CDR1 MNHEY and CDR2 SMNVEV (reference sequence). This CDR3 comprises 16 residues. TCRdb re-analysed the RT-PCR reads in MiXCR, keeping a single row per CDR3 protein. The sample gives more than 550,000 distinct CDR3 sequences, roughly 10% of which show up once; 10% is in the top ten. The sample comes from a study of response to subunit inactivated influenza vaccine. Study-wide results and limits: There was a suggestion from the authors that each seasonal influenza vaccination recruits few new T cells.

Material: PBMCs from blood, obtained on the day of vaccination. This sequence originates from a man between 45 and 60 years old who received an inactivated influenza vaccine. The J gene is TRBJ1-5, the V gene TRBV27; no clear D gene. CDR3 sequence: CASSLSVAGSNQPQHF. The DNA of the CDR3 is TGTGCCAGCAGTTTATCCGTGGCGGGGAGCAATCAGCCCCAGCATTTT.